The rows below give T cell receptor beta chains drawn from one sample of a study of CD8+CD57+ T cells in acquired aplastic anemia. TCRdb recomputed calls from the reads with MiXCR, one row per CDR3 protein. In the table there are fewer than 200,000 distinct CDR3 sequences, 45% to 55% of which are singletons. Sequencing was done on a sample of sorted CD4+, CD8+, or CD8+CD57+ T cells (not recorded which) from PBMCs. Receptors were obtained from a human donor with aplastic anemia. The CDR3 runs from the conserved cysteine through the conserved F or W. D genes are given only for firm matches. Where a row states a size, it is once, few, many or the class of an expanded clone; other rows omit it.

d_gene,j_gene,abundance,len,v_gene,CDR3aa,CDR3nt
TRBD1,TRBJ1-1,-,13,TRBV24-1,CATSEEIGGKAFF,TGTGCCACCAGTGAGGAGATAGGGGGCAAAGCTTTCTTT
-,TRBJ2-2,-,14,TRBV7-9,CANRPPLSTGELFF,TGTGCAAATCGCCCCCCCCTGAGCACCGGGGAGCTGTTTTTT
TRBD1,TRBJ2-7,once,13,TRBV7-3,CASSSTGVYEQYF,TGTGCCAGCAGCTCCACAGGGGTGTACGAGCAGTACTTC
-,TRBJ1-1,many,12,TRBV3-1,CASSPMGSEAFF,TGTGCCAGCAGCCCCATGGGGTCTGAGGCTTTCTTT
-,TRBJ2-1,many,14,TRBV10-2,CASSDPDTDNEQFF,TGCGCCAGCAGTGACCCGGACACTGACAATGAGCAGTTCTTC
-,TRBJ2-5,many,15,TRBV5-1,CASSLDTGRQETQYF,TGCGCCAGCAGCTTGGATACAGGACGCCAGGAGACCCAGTACTTC
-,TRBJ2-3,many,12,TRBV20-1,CSARDPADTQYF,TGCAGTGCTAGAGATCCAGCAGATACGCAGTATTTT
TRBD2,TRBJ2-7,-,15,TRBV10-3,CAIGGGTSGGYEQYF,TGTGCCATCGGGGGAGGGACTAGCGGGGGCTACGAGCAGTACTTC
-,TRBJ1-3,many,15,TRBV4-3,CASSQVRGNGNTIYF,TGCGCCAGCAGCCAAGTGCGCGGTAATGGAAACACCATATATTTT
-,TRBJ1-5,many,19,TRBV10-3,CAISSTYPGSVGSNQPQHF,TGTGCCATCAGTAGCACCTATCCAGGGTCGGTGGGAAGCAATCAGCCCCAGCATTTT
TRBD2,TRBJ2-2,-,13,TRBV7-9,CASSTSETGELFF,TGTGCCAGCAGCACTAGCGAGACCGGGGAGCTGTTTTTT
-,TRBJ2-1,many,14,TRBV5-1,CASSLDVRYNEQFF,TGCGCCAGCAGCTTGGACGTAAGATACAATGAGCAGTTCTTC
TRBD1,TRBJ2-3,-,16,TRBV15,CATSISPGQGSDTQYF,TGTGCCACCAGCATATCGCCGGGACAGGGGTCAGATACGCAGTATTTT
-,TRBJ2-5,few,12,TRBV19,CASSIGRETQYF,TGTGCCAGTAGTATAGGCAGAGAGACCCAGTACTTC
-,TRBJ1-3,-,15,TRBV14,CASSQEFDSGNTIYF,TGTGCCAGCAGCCAAGAATTTGACTCTGGAAACACCATATATTTT
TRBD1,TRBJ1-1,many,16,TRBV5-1,CASSSGTGGASTEAFF,TGCGCCAGCAGCTCCGGGACAGGGGGCGCGAGCACTGAAGCTTTCTTT
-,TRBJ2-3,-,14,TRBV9,CASSVETLTDTQYF,TGTGCCAGCAGCGTAGAGACCCTCACAGATACGCAGTATTTT
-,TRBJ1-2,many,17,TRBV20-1,CSARDQANQLPLYGYTF,TGCAGTGCTAGAGATCAGGCCAACCAATTGCCCCTCTATGGCTACACCTTC
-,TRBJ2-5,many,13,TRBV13,CASSAIGGKTQYF,TGTGCCAGCAGCGCCATCGGGGGAAAGACCCAGTACTTC
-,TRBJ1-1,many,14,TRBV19,CASKSWGEMTEAFF,TGTGCCAGTAAGTCTTGGGGGGAGATGACTGAAGCTTTCTTT
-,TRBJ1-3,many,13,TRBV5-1,CASSLELGDTIYF,TGCGCCAGCAGCTTGGAGCTGGGAGACACCATATATTTT
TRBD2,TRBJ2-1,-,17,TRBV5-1,CASAGLAGDILYNEQFF,TGCGCCAGCGCGGGGCTAGCGGGGGATATACTATACAATGAGCAGTTCTTC